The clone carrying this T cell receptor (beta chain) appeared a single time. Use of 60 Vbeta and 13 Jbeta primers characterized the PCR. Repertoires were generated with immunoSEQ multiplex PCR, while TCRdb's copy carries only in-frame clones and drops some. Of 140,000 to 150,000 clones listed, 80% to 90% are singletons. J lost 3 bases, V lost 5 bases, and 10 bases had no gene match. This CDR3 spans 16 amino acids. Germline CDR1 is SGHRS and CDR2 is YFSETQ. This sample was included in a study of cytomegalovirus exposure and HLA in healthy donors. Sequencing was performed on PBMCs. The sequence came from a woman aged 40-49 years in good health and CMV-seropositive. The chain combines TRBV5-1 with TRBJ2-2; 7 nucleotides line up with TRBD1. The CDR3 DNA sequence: TGCGCCAGCAGACCCAATACAGGGGATTACACCGGGGAGCTGTTTTTT. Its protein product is CASRPNTGDYTGELFF.